This entry lists 9 T cell receptor beta chains sequenced from one sample in a study of blood T cell repertoires in COVID-19. The data were produced by immunoSEQ multiplex PCR, yet TCRdb's version contains in-frame clones alone and is incomplete. The table lists roughly 200,000 clones, about 83% of them singletons. The source material was PBMCs or T cells enriched from blood (not recorded which). These receptors were taken from a man aged 40-49 years with acute COVID-19.

The chain couples TRBV19 to TRBJ2-1; 7 bases agree with TRBD2. This CDR3 contains 14 residues. The trim removed 2 bases at V and 4 bases at J, leaving 2 bases unmatched. Germline lookup yields CDR1 LNHDA and CDR2 SQIVND (reference sequence). The CDR3 loop is CASSILAEYNEQFF. As DNA, the CDR3 is TGTGCCAGTAGTATACTAGCGGAGTACAATGAGCAGTTCTTC.

The chain recombines TRBV25-1 with TRBJ2-3; weak D call: TRBD2 (5 bases). Germline V lookup: CDR1 MGHDK, CDR2 SYGVNS. The CDR3 loop spans 14 amino acids. Between the trimmed V and J ends, which lost 6 bases and 2 bases, there was a span of 12 bases. CDR3: CASSDTRSTDTQYF. The CDR3 nucleotides are TGTGCCAGCAGCGATACTAGATCCACAGATACGCAGTATTTT.

The chain joins TRBV7-3 to TRBJ2-1, with 8 bases lining up with TRBD2. V lost 5 bases to trimming and J lost 10 bases; unmatched junction nucleotides: 7. The germline gives CDR1 SGHTA, CDR2 FQGTGA. The CDR3 consists of 13 residues. The CDR3, as DNA: TGTGCCAGCAGCCTACGCTTAGCGGGGGAGCAGTTCTTC. Its protein product is CASSLRLAGEQFF.

CDR3 residues: CATSRVDRNEKLFF. The CDR3 region has the DNA TGTGCCACCAGCAGAGTAGACAGGAATGAAAAACTGTTTTTT. The chain is built from TRBV15 and TRBJ1-4; possibly TRBD1 for D (6 bases). V gave up 1 base and J gave up 5 bases, with 8 bases separating them. The CDR3 totals 14 residues. From germline, CDR1 is LNHNV and CDR2 YYDKDF (reference sequence). Filled out from reference TRBV15 and TRBJ1-4, the complete variable domain reads DAMVIQNPRYQVTQFGKPVTLSCSQTLNHNVMYWYQQKSSQAPKLLFHYYDKDFNNEADTPDNFQSRRPNTSFCFLDIRSPGLGDTAMYLCATSRVDRNEKLFFGSGTQLSVL.

The table lists this clone with a count of one. The V call is TRBV15, the J call TRBJ2-7; 9 positions agree with TRBD2. The ends lost 4 bases at V and 0 bases at J; junction bases unmatched: 4. The CDR3 contains 15 residues. Germline CDR1 is LNHNV and CDR2 is YYDKDF (reference sequence). In DNA form, the CDR3 reads TGTGCCACCAGCACCAATAGCGGGGGCTCCTACGAGCAGTACTTC. Translating gives CATSTNSGGSYEQYF.

This chain joins TRBV5-5 and TRBJ1-1, with D possibly being TRBD1 (5 bases). This CDR3 spans 12 amino acids. V was cut by 5 bases and J by 7 bases, with 12 bases left in between. CDR1 is SGHKS, CDR2 YYEKEE, per germline (reference sequence). The CDR3 sequence: CASSSGHVEAFF. The CDR3 DNA reads TGTGCCAGCAGTTCCGGACACGTTGAAGCTTTCTTT.

The chain has TRBV28 and TRBJ2-1, with D perhaps matching TRBD2 (6 bases). CDR3 length: 13 amino acids. Germline CDR1 reads MDHEN; CDR2 reads SYDVKM. Trimming removed 8 bases from V and 10 bases from J, with 18 bases in between. The CDR3 loop is CASHRDSGGEQFF. In nucleotides, the CDR3 is TGTGCCAGCCACCGGGACTCCGGTGGAGAGCAGTTCTTC.

The chain combines TRBV7-3 with TRBJ2-5; maybe TRBD2 (6 bases). The CDR3 runs to 14 residues. V was pared by 5 bases and J by 5 bases, with 15 bases between. Germline CDR1 and CDR2: SGHTA and FQGTGA. In DNA form, the CDR3 reads TGTGCCAGCAGCCTGATGGGCGGGACGGAGACCCAGTACTTC. Translated, it gives CASSLMGGTETQYF.

The chain is built from TRBV27 and TRBJ2-1; 8 bases are shared with TRBD2. With V trimmed by 7 bases and J by 5 bases, 13 bases remained unmatched. Germline CDR1 and CDR2: MNHEY and SMNVEV (reference sequence). The CDR3 sequence is 16 residues long. The CDR3 DNA is TGTGCCAGCACTCCCGTCGGGAGGGGGGGAAACAATGAGCAGTTCTTC. Amino acid sequence: CASTPVGRGGNNEQFF.